This TCR beta chain was recorded in a study of identical twins. General observations from the study: Among out-of-frame alpha sequences shared by twins, low generation probability occurred in excess. Whereas memory repertoires showed no such difference, abundant cord blood beta clonotypes carried fewer insertions.

This clonotype appeared a few times. Its antigen is unidentified. Carrying unique molecular identifiers, the cDNA also gained a universal primer site through template switching. TCRdb recomputed calls from the 5' RACE reads with MiXCR, one row per CDR3 protein. The data show roughly 200,000 distinct CDR3 sequences, roughly 7.5% seen once. Germline trimming cut 4 bases from V and 1 base from J; bases unmatched to any gene: 13. CDR3 length: 17 residues. Germline values: CDR1 MNHNS, CDR2 SASEGT. The sample also formed part of further work on yellow fever vaccine responses in identical twins.

J is TRBJ2-7 and V is TRBV6-1, with TRBD1 matching 7 bases. Source material: memory (CD45RO+) T cells sorted from blood. This sequence originates from a young woman in good health. The CDR3 nucleotides are TGTGCCAGCAGTGGGATACCCTCCGGGACAGTTTCCTACGAGCAGTACTTC. Its protein is CASSGIPSGTVSYEQYF.